Below are 24 T cell receptor beta chains sequenced from a single sample in a study of identical twins. One entry per CDR3 protein, called by TCRdb with MiXCR from the 5' RACE reads. The sample yields 550,000 to 800,000 distinct CDR3 sequences, just over 7% seen once. The sample was also linked to a second study, of yellow fever vaccine responses in identical twins.

What was sequenced was PBMCs. The receptors stem from a woman aged 18 to 35 in good health.

This clonotype has a count of ten or more. The chain couples TRBV12-3 or TRBV12-4 to TRBJ2-1; 8 bases match TRBD2. Trimming removed 5 bases from V and 0 bases from J; junction bases left unmatched: 6. The CDR3 length is 16 residues. The CDR3 loop is CASSRLGLGSYNEQFF. For the CDR3, the DNA is TGTGCCAGCAGTAGACTGGGACTAGGCTCCTACAATGAGCAGTTCTTC.

This clonotype was recorded at least ten times. The chain links TRBV11-2 to TRBJ2-7, with D possibly TRBD1 on 6 matching bases. Germline V gene lookup returns CDR1 SGHAT and CDR2 FQNNGV. There are 15 residues in the CDR3. V was trimmed by 4 bases and J by 1 base, leaving 14 bases between them. The CDR3 coding sequence is TGTGCCAGCAGCTCCCTCCGGGACATGTCCTACGAGCAGTACGTC. Translation gives CASSSLRDMSYEQYV.

In its sample, this clonotype was seen many times. The rearrangement uses TRBV4-1 and TRBJ2-7; 7 nucleotides align to TRBD2. The CDR3 has 14 residues. Germline V gene lookup returns CDR1 MGHRA and CDR2 YSYEKL. The V and J ends lost 1 base and 2 bases, in that order; junction bases with no gene match: 2. CDR3 loop: CASSQGLAPYEQYV. The CDR3 DNA reads as TGCGCCAGCAGCCAAGGACTAGCTCCCTACGAGCAGTACGTC.

This clonotype was seen at least ten times. The chain has TRBV29-1 and TRBJ2-5; TRBD2 might be the D (6 bases). This CDR3 has 11 residues. Germline loops: CDR1 SQVTM, CDR2 ANQGSEA. Trimming left V 4 bases short and J 3 bases short, with 6 bases between. CDR3: CSVGEEETQYF. The CDR3 nucleotides read TGCAGCGTTGGGGAGGAAGAGACCCAGTACTTC.

The V gene is TRBV28, the J gene TRBJ2-3; 9 positions agree with TRBD2. V dropped 5 bases and J dropped 2; count of bases not matched to a gene: 14. The germline gives CDR1 MDHEN, CDR2 SYDVKM. The CDR3 runs to 18 residues. DNA of the CDR3: TGTGCCAGCAGTCCTAGAACCACACTAGCGGGCTCCACAGATACGCAGTATTTT. Translated: CASSPRTTLAGSTDTQYF.

The chain uses TRBV28 and TRBJ2-2; 9 bases fit TRBD1. The germline gives CDR1 MDHEN, CDR2 SYDVKM. Trimming took 6 bases from V and 5 from J; bases not matched to a gene: 7. The CDR3 has 15 amino acids. The chain's CDR3 is CASSSDRGTTGELFF. The DNA for the CDR3 is TGTGCCAGCAGCTCGGACAGGGGAACGACCGGGGAGCTGTTTTTT.

This clonotype has ten or more counts. The V call is TRBV28, the J call TRBJ1-2; D gene unclear. Germline-derived CDR1 and CDR2 are MDHEN and SYDVKM. V lost 5 bases to trimming and J lost 4 bases, with 14 bases between them. The CDR3 is made up of 14 amino acids. The CDR3 nucleotides are TGTGCCAGCAGTCCCTTTGGACGAGGCTATGGCTACACCTTC. Translation: CASSPFGRGYGYTF.

This clonotype was found many times. J is TRBJ1-6 and V is TRBV5-1, with D uncertain. The CDR3 has 17 amino acids. Germline-derived CDR1 and CDR2 are SGHRS and YFSETQ. Trimming took 2 bases from V and 0 from J, leaving 12 bases between them. The CDR3 nucleotides read TGCGCCAGCAGCTTACGCACGGGAGACTCCTATAATTCACCCCTCCACTTT. As protein: CASSLRTGDSYNSPLHF.

This chain joins TRBV10-3 and TRBJ2-3; possible D gene TRBD1, 5 bases. Germline lookup yields CDR1 ENHRY and CDR2 SYGVKD. The CDR3 has 15 amino acids. The V gene lost 2 bases and the J gene lost 3 bases, with 12 bases spanning the gap. The CDR3 spells CAISEPRQFTDTQYF. The CDR3 region has the DNA TGTGCCATCAGTGAGCCAAGACAGTTTACAGATACGCAGTATTTT.

This clonotype has just a few counts. The rearrangement joins TRBV7-9 to TRBJ2-7, with 7 bases lining up with TRBD2. This CDR3 has 15 amino acids. Trimming at V came to 4 bases and at J to 2 bases, leaving 8 bases not matched to a gene. Germline values: CDR1 SEHNR, CDR2 FQNEAQ (reference sequence). CDR3 residues: CASSSTAGLTYEQYV. The CDR3 DNA is TGTGCCAGCAGCTCCACAGCGGGACTGACCTACGAGCAGTACGTC.

Regarding this clonotype: This may come from a read error, since a much larger clone is one base off. This chain connects TRBV5-1 to TRBJ2-1, with a possible D match to TRBD2 (6 bases). Germline-derived CDR1 and CDR2 are SGHRS and YFSETQ. The CDR3 covers 16 residues. The CDR3 reads CASSLTQTSSFNEQFF. The CDR3, as DNA: TGCGCCAGCAGCTTGACTCAAACTAGCTCCTTCAATGAGCAGTTCTTC.

At least ten counts were recorded for this clonotype. This chain connects TRBV3-1 to TRBJ2-7; weak D call: TRBD2 (6 bases). CDR1 and CDR2 (germline): LGHDT, YNNKEL (reference sequence). The V end lost 1 base, the J end lost 2 bases, and 12 bases lay between the germline ends. The CDR3 length is 15 residues. CDR3 DNA sequence: TGTGCCAGCAGCCAAGCGAGGCCGGGAGCCTACGAGCAGTACTTC. This sequence encodes CASSQARPGAYEQYF.

This clonotype has at least ten counts. This chain links TRBV7-3 with TRBJ1-1, with D perhaps TRBD1 (5 bases). This CDR3 is 16 amino acids long. Germline assignment: CDR1 SGHTA and CDR2 FQGTGA. Trimming stripped 1 base from V and 2 bases from J, with 14 bases between. Here the CDR3 DNA reads TGTGCCAGCAGCTTAAAGTGCAGGGACCCTAACACTGAAGCTTTCTTT. Translated: CASSLKCRDPNTEAFF. The entire variable domain, with the rest obtained from reference TRBV7-3 and TRBJ1-1, is as follows: GAGVSQTPSNKVTEKGKYVELRCDPISGHTALYWYRQSLGQGPEFLIYFQGTGAADDSGLPNDRFFAVRPEGSVSTLKIQRTERGDSAVYLCASSLKCRDPNTEAFFGQGTRLTVV.

The chain recombines TRBV28 with TRBJ1-1; a possible D gene is TRBD1 (6 bases). Germline lookup yields CDR1 MDHEN and CDR2 SYDVKM. Trimming took 10 bases from V and 6 from J, leaving 15 bases between them. The CDR3 has 12 residues. CDR3 amino acids: CATITGSSEAFF. The CDR3 DNA is TGTGCCACCATTACAGGGTCATCTGAAGCTTTCTTT.

In this sample, this clonotype turned up a few times. The gene calls are TRBV28 and TRBJ1-4; D remains unclear. CDR1 and CDR2 from the germline V gene are MDHEN and SYDVKM. Trimming removed 2 bases at V and 11 bases at J, with 12 bases between. This CDR3 has 13 residues. The CDR3 is CASSLRLGKKLFF. CDR3 bases: TGTGCCAGCAGTTTAAGACTGGGGAAGAAACTGTTTTTT.

Many counts were recorded for this clonotype. The chain recombines TRBV7-2 with TRBJ2-3; D is ambiguous. V was clipped by 2 bases and J by 1 base, with 10 bases between them. Looked up from germline, CDR1 is SGHTA and CDR2 is FQGNSA. The CDR3 runs 15 residues. CDR3 sequence (DNA): TGTGCCAGCAGCTTACAGTCTATCGGCACAGATACGCAGTATTTT. Its protein is CASSLQSIGTDTQYF.

The gene calls are TRBV6-5 and TRBJ1-2, with 7 bases fitting TRBD1. The V segment lost 3 bases and the J segment 4 bases; nucleotides outside the gene matches: 5. The CDR3 length is 14 residues. From germline, CDR1 is MNHEY and CDR2 SVGAGI. CDR3 region: CASSYEGAGYGYTF. The CDR3 region has the DNA TGTGCCAGCAGTTATGAGGGGGCTGGCTATGGCTACACCTTC.

With respect to this clonotype: A much larger clone sits a single nucleotide away, making a read error possible. This chain links TRBV10-2 with TRBJ2-1, with TRBD2 as a possible D gene (5 bases). Germline V CDR1 and CDR2: WSHSY, SAAADI. The CDR3 is 10 residues long. The CDR3 nucleotides are TGCACCAGCGGAAGCCTTGAGCAGTTCTTC. It encodes CTSGSLEQFF.

This clonotype was seen ten or more times. The chain has TRBV5-1 and TRBJ2-3; no clear D. CDR3 size: 15 residues. Trimming took off 0 bases at V and 0 bases at J, with 8 bases between the two ends. The germline V gene has CDR1 SGHRS and CDR2 YFSETQ. In nucleotides, the CDR3 is TGCGCCAGCAGCTTGGACGAACCTAGCACAGATACGCAGTATTTT. It translates to CASSLDEPSTDTQYF.

The chain is built from TRBV7-6 and TRBJ2-1, with 8 nucleotides matching TRBD2. The CDR3 covers 15 residues. CDR1 is SGHVS, CDR2 FNYEAQ, per germline. J lost 8 bases, V lost 2 bases, and 8 bases had no gene match. CDR3 coding DNA: TGTGCCAGCAGCTTATCGGGGGGGGGCCGCTATGAGCAGTTCTTC. This codes for CASSLSGGGRYEQFF. Full variable domain (remainder filled in from reference TRBV7-6 and TRBJ2-1): GAGVSQSPRYKVTKRGQDVALRCDPISGHVSLYWYRQALGQGPEFLTYFNYEAQQDKSGLPNDRFSAERPEGSISTLTIQRTEQRDSAMYRCASSLSGGGRYEQFFGPGTRLTVL.

This clonotype showed up just a few times. The rearrangement joins TRBV2 to TRBJ2-7; D is ambiguous. V was clipped by 6 bases and J by 2 bases, with 11 bases between them. CDR1 SNHLY and CDR2 FYNNEI come from the germline V gene. The CDR3 is 13 residues long. CDR3 nucleotide sequence: TGTGCCAGCAGATTAAACGGCGCCTACGAGCAGTACTTC. It codes for CASRLNGAYEQYF.

This clonotype was seen more than once but under ten times. The chain couples TRBV4-1 to TRBJ2-4; D is unclear. With 4 bases removed from V and 0 bases from J, the gap between germline ends came to 16 bases. Germline CDR1 MGHRA, CDR2 YSYEKL. The CDR3 is made up of 17 amino acids. CDR3 nucleotides: TGCGCCAGCAGCCCACTACCCCCGGCATTAGCCAAAAACATTCAGTACTTC. Amino acids: CASSPLPPALAKNIQYF.

This clonotype was counted at least ten times. The J gene is TRBJ2-3, the V gene TRBV5-1; 11 positions match TRBD2. The CDR3 length is 15 residues. Germline CDR1 and CDR2: SGHRS and YFSETQ. The V gene end was trimmed by 4 bases and the J gene end by 2 bases; junction bases not matched to a gene: 3. The CDR3 DNA reads as TGCGCCAGCAGCATGGGACTAGCGGTCACAGATACGCAGTATTTT. Its protein product is CASSMGLAVTDTQYF.

The V call is TRBV24-1, the J call TRBJ2-1, with 8 positions matching TRBD2. J lost 8 bases, V lost 3 bases, and 17 bases had no gene match. Germline values: CDR1 KGHDR, CDR2 SFDVKD. The CDR3 runs 18 residues. The CDR3 DNA follows: TGTGCCACCAGTGATATAGGACTAGCCAGGCCCTTCCTCGATGAGCAGTTCTTC. It yields the protein CATSDIGLARPFLDEQFF.